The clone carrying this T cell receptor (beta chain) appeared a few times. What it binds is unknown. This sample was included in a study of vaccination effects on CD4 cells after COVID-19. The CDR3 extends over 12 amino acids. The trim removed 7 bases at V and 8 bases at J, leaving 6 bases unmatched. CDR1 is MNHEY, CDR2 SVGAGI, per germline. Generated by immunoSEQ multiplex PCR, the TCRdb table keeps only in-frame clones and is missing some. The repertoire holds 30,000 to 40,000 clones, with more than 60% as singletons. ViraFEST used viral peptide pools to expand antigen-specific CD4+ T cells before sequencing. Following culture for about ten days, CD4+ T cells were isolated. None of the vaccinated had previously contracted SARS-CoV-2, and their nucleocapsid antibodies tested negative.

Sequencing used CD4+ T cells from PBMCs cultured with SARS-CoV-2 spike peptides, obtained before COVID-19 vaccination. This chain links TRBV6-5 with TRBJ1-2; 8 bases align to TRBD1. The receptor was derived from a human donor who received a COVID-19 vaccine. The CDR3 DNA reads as TGTGCCAGCAACGACAGGGGAGGCGGCTACACCTTC. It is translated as CASNDRGGGYTF.